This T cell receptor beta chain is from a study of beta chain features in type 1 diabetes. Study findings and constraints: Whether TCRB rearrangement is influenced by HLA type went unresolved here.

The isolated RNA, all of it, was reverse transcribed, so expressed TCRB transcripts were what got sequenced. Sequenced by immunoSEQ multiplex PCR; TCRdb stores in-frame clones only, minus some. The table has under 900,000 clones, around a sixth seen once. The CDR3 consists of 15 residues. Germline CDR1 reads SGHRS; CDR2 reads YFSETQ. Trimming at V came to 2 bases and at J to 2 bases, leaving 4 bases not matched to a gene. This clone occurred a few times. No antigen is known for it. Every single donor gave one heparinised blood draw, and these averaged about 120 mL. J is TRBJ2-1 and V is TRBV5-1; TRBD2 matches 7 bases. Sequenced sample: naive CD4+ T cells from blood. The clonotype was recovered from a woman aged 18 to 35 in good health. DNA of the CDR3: TGCGCCAGCAGCTTCCTAGCGGTAACCTACAATGAGCAGTTCTTC. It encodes CASSFLAVTYNEQFF. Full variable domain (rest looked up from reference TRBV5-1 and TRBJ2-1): KAGVTQTPRYLIKTRGQQVTLSCSPISGHRSVSWYQQTPGQGLQFLFEYFSETQRNKGNFPGRFSGRQFSNSRSEMNVSTLELGDSALYLCASSFLAVTYNEQFFGPGTRLTVL.